This T cell receptor beta chain came from a study of identical twins. CDR1 is MNHEY and CDR2 is SVGAGI in the germline V gene. V was shortened by 0 bases and J by 3 bases, with 8 bases between the two germline ends. CDR3 length: 15 amino acids. TCRdb independently ran MiXCR on the 5' RACE reads; one entry per CDR3 protein. The table lists some 760,000 distinct CDR3 sequences, 15% to 20% of them singletons. These data also featured in a second study, about T cells expressing NK-cell markers.

The receptor comes from a woman aged 18-30 years in good health. V and J are TRBV6-5 and TRBJ2-2; no clear D. The sample taken for sequencing was PBMCs. The CDR3 sequence: CASSYSGGYTGELFF. The CDR3 bases are TGTGCCAGCAGTTACTCAGGCGGATACACCGGGGAGCTGTTTTTT.